The 6 T cell receptor beta chains presented below share a single source sample, sequenced in a study of T cell changes during pregnancy in multiple sclerosis (dated by TCRdb to about 2019). The library was produced with the immunoSEQ multiplex PCR assay. TCRdb took over this immuneACCESS table, retaining in-frame rearrangements with V and J assigned. Such tables are incomplete; in checked studies, under half of the missing clones stem from an unresolved V gene, and the remainder is unexplained. In all, the sample holds 60,000 to 95,000 clones, and 75% to 95% of those were seen once. In total, the top ten clones hold around 0.41% of the sample. Sample: CD4+ T cells from peripheral blood mononuclear cells, taken before pregnancy. Receptors were obtained from a female donor with multiple sclerosis, enrolled in a pregnancy study.

The chain has TRBV19 and TRBJ2-7; 9 bases fit TRBD1. Germline V gene data show CDR1 as LNHDA and CDR2 as SQIVND (reference sequence). This CDR3 has 15 amino acids. V lost 3 bases to trimming and J lost 7 bases; unmatched junction nucleotides: 10. The CDR3 coding sequence is TGTGCCAGTAGTATCGCCGGGACAGGGACCACAGAGCAGTACTTC. It translates to CASSIAGTGTTEQYF.

This clone was counted a few times. The chain recombines TRBV20-1 with TRBJ1-2; 7 positions agree with TRBD1. J gave up 7 bases and V 4 bases, and 3 bases lay outside the gene matches. In germline, CDR1 is DFQATT, CDR2 SNEGSKA (reference sequence). This CDR3 contains 11 residues. The CDR3 sequence: CSANGQVGYTF. The CDR3 DNA is TGCAGTGCTAATGGACAGGTTGGCTACACCTTC.

The genes are TRBV18 and TRBJ2-7; D is undetermined. The CDR3 consists of 14 residues. Between the trimmed V and J ends, which lost 0 bases and 6 bases, there was a span of 12 bases. Per the germline V gene, CDR1 is KGHSH and CDR2 is LQKENI. The CDR3 sequence: CASSPPGQAPEQYF. CDR3 nucleotide sequence: TGTGCCAGCTCACCACCGGGTCAGGCGCCCGAGCAGTACTTC.

The CDR3 reads CASSLEDRTPDTQYF. The DNA of the CDR3 is TGCGCCAGCAGCTTGGAGGACAGAACCCCAGATACGCAGTATTTT. The chain employs TRBV5-1 and TRBJ2-3, with D possibly being TRBD1 (6 bases). The germline CDR1 and CDR2 sequences are SGHRS and YFSETQ. The V and J ends lost 0 bases and 4 bases respectively, with 12 bases between them. CDR3 size: 15 residues.

This CDR3 is CASSYRATNEKLFF. In DNA form, the CDR3 reads TGTGCCAGCAGTTACCGTGCAACTAATGAAAAACTGTTTTTT. This chain connects TRBV6-6 to TRBJ1-4; no clear D gene. Germline V gives CDR1 MNHNY, CDR2 SVGAGI (reference sequence). The CDR3 totals 14 residues. V was shortened by 2 bases and J by 0 bases, with 4 bases between the two germline ends.

The rearrangement links TRBV5-1 to TRBJ1-3; D unclear. V lost 3 bases and J 0 bases, leaving 13 bases between the germline ends. Looked up from germline, CDR1 is SGHRS and CDR2 is YFSETQ. The CDR3 consists of 16 residues. In DNA form, the CDR3 reads TGCGCCAGCAGCTGGGAGGGTTCTATCTCTGGAAACACCATATATTTT. Amino acid sequence: CASSWEGSISGNTIYF.